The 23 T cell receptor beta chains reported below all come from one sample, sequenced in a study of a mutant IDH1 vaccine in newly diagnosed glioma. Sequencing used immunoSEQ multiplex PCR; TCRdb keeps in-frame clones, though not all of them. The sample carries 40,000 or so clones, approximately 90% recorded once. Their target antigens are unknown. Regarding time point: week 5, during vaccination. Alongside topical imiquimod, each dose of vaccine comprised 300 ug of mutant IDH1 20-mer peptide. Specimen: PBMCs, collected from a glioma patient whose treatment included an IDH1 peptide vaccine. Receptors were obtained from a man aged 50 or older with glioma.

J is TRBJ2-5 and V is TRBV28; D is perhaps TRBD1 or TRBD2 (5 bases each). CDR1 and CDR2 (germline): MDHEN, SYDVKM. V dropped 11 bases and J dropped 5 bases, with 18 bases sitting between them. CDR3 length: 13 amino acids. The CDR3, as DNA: TGTGCCTCGCAGATGGGGTGGGGGGAGACCCAGTACTTC. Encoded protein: CASQMGWGETQYF. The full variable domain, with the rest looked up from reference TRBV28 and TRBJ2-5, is DVKVTQSSRYLVKRTGEKVFLECVQDMDHENMFWYRQDPGLGLRLIYFSYDVKMKEKGDIPEGYSVSREKKERFSLILESASTNQTSMYLCASQMGWGETQYFGPGTRLLVL.

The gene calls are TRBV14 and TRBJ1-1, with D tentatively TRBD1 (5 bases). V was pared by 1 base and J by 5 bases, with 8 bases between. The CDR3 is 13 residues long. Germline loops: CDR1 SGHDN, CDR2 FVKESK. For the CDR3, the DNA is TGTGCCAGCAGCCAAGCCGAGGGGACTGAAGCTTTCTTT. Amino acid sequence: CASSQAEGTEAFF.

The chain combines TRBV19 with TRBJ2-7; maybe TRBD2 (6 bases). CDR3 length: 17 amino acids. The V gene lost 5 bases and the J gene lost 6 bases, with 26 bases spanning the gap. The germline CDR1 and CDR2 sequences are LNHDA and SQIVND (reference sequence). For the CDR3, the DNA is TGTGCCAGTAGTCGTTACCCCCAACGGGAGCACGGATCCGAGCAGTACTTC. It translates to CASSRYPQREHGSEQYF. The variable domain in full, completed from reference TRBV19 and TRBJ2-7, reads DGGITQSPKYLFRKEGQNVTLSCEQNLNHDAMYWYRQDPGQGLRLIYYSQIVNDFQKGDIAEGYSVSREKKESFPLTVTSAQKNPTAFYLCASSRYPQREHGSEQYFGPGTRLTVT.

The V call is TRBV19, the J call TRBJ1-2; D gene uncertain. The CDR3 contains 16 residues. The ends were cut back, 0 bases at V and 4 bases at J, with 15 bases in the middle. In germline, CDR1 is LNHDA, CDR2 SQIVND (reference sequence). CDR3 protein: CASSIDSGALRYGYTF. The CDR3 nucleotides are TGTGCCAGTAGTATAGATTCCGGAGCCCTCCGCTATGGCTACACCTTC.

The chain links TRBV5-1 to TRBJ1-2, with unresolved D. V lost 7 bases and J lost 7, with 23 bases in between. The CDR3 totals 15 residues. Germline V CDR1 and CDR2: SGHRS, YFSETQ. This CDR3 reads CASRIERGTVVGYTF. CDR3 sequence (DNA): TGCGCCAGCCGGATCGAACGGGGAACCGTTGTTGGCTACACCTTC.

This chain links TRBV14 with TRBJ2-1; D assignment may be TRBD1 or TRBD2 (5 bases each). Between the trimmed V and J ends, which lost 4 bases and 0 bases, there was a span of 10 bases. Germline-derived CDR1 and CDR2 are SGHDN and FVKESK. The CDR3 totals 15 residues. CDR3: CASSRGRGSYNEQFF. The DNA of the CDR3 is TGTGCCAGCAGCCGGGGCCGGGGCTCCTACAATGAGCAGTTCTTC.

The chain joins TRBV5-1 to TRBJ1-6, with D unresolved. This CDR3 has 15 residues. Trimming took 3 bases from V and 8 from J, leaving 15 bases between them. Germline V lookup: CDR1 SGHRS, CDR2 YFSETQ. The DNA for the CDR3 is TGCGCCAGCAGCTCGAGGGCTATGGATGATTCACCCCTCCACTTT. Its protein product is CASSSRAMDDSPLHF.

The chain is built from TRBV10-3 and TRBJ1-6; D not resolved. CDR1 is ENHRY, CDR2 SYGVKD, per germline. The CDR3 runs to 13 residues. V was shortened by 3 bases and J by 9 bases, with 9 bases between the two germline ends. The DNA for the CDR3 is TGTGCCATCAGTGAACGGGAGGCTTCACCCCTCCACTTT. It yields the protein CAISEREASPLHF.

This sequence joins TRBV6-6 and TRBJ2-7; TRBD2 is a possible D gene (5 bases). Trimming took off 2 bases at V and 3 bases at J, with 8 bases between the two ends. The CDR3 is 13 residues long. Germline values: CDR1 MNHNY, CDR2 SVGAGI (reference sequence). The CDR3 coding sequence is TGTGCCAGCAGTTACGGACTGTACTACGAGCAGTACTTC. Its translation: CASSYGLYYEQYF.

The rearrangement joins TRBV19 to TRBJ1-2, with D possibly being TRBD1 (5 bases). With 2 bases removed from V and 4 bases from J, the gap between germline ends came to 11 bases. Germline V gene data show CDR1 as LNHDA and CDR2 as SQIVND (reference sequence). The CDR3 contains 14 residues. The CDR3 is CASSIPGRAYGYTF. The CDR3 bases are TGTGCCAGTAGTATACCAGGGCGAGCCTATGGCTACACCTTC.

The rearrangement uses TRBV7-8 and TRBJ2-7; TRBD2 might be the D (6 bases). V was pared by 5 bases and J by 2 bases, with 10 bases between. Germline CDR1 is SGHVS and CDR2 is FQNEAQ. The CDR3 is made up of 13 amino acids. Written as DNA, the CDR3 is TGTGCCAGCAGCCGGGGGAGGACCTACGAGCAGTACTTC. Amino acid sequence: CASSRGRTYEQYF.

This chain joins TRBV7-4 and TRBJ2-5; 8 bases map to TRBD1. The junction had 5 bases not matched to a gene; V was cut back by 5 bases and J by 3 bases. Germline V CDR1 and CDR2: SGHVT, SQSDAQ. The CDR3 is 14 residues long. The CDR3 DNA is TGTGCCAGCAGCCGGGGACAGGCCAAAGAGACCCAGTACTTC. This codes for CASSRGQAKETQYF.

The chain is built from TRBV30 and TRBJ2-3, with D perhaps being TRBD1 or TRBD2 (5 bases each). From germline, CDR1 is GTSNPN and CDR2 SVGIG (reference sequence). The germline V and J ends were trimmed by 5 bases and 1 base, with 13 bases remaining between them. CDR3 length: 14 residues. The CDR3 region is CAWGGLGRTDTQYF. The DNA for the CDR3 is TGTGCCTGGGGGGGTCTGGGACGCACAGATACGCAGTATTTT.

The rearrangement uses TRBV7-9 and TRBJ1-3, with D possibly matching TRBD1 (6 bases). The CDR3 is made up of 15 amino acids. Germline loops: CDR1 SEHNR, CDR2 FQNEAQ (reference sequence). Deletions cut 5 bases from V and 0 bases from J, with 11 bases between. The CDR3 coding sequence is TGTGCCAGCAGCACCGGGACACGCTCTGGAAACACCATATATTTT. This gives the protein CASSTGTRSGNTIYF.

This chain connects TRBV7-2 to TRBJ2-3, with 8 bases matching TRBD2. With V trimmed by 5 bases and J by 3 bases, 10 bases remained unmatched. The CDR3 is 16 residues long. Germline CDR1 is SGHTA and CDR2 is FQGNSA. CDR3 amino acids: CASSPRKVAGTDTQYF. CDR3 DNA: TGTGCCAGCAGCCCCCGAAAGGTAGCGGGAACAGATACGCAGTATTTT.

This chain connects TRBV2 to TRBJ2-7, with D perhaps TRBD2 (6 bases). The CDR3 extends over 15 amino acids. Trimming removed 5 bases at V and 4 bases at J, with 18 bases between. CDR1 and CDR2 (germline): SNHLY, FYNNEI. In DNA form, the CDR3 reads TGTGCCAGCAGTATCACCGAAAGGCGGGGTTACGAGCAGTACTTC. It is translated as CASSITERRGYEQYF.

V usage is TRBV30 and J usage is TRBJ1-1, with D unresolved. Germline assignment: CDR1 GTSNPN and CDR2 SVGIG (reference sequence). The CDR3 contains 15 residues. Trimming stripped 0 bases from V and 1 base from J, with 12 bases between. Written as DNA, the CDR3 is TGTGCCTGGAGTGTCCGCGGAGGAGGGAACACTGAAGCTTTCTTT. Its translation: CAWSVRGGGNTEAFF.

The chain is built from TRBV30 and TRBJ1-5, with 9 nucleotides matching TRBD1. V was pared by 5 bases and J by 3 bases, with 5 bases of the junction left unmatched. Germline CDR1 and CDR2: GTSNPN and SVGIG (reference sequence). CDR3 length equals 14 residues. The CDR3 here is CAWQRTGVNQPQHF. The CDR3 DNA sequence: TGTGCCTGGCAAAGGACAGGGGTCAATCAGCCCCAGCATTTT.

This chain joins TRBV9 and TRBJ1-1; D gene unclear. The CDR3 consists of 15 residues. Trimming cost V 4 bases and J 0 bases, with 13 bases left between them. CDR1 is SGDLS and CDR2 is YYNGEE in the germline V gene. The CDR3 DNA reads TGTGCCAGCAGCCCAGAGGGCGCCTTGAACACTGAAGCTTTCTTT. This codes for CASSPEGALNTEAFF. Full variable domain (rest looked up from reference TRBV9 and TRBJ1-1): DSGVTQTPKHLITATGQRVTLRCSPRSGDLSVYWYQQSLDQGLQFLIQYYNGEERAKGNILERFSAQQFPDLHSELNLSSLELGDSALYFCASSPEGALNTEAFFGQGTRLTVV.

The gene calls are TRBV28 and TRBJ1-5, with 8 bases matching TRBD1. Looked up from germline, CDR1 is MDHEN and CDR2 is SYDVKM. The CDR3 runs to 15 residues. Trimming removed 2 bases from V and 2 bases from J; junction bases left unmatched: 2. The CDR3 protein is CASSLPGGGNQPQHF. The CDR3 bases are TGTGCCAGCAGTTTACCAGGGGGCGGCAATCAGCCCCAGCATTTT.

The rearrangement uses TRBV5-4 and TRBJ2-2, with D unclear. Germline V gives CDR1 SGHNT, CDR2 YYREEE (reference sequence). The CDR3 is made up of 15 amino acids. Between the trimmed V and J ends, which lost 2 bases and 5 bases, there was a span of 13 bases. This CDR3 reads CASSFRSTGTGELFF. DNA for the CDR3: TGTGCCAGCAGCTTTCGATCTACCGGTACCGGGGAGCTGTTTTTT.

This chain's CDR3 is CASRTSNTGELFF. CDR3 coding DNA: TGTGCCAGCCGGACGTCGAACACCGGGGAGCTGTTTTTT. V and J are TRBV6-1 and TRBJ2-2; D gene uncertain. Per germline, CDR1 MNHNS and CDR2 SASEGT. V was trimmed by 8 bases and J by 0 bases, leaving 7 bases between them. This CDR3 region has 13 residues.

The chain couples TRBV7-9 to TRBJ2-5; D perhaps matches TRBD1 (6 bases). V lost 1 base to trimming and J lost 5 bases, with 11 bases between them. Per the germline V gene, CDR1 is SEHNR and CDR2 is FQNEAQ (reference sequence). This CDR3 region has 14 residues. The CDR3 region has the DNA TGTGCCAGCAGCTTAGTGGGGGCGCTGGAGACCCAGTACTTC. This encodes CASSLVGALETQYF.